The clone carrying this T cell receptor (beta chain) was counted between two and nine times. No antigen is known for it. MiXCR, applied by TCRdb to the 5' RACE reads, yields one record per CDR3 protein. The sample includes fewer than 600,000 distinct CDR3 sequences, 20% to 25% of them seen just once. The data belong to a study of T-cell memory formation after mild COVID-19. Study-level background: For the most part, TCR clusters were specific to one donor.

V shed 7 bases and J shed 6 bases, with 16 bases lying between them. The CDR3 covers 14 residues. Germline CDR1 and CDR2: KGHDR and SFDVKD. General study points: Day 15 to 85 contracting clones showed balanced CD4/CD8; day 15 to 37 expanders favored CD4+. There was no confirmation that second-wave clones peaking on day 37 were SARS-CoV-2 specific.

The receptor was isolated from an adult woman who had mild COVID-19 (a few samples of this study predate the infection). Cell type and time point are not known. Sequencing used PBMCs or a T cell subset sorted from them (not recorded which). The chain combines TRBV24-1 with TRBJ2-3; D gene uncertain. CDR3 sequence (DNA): TGTGCCACCAGCTACGGATCTTCTGGGGATACGCAGTATTTT. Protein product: CATSYGSSGDTQYF.